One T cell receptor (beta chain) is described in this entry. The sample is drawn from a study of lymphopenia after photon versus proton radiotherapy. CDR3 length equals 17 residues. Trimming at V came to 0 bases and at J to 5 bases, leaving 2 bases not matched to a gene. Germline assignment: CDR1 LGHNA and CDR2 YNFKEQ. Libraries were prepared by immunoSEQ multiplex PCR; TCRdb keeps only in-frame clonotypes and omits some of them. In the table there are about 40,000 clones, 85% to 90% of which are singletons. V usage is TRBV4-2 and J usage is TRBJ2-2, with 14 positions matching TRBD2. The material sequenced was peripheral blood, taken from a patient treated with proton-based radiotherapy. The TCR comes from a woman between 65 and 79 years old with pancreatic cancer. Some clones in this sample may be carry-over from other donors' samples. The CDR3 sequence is CASSQDRLAGGTGELFF. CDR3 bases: TGTGCCAGCAGCCAAGATAGACTAGCGGGGGGGACCGGGGAGCTGTTTTTT.